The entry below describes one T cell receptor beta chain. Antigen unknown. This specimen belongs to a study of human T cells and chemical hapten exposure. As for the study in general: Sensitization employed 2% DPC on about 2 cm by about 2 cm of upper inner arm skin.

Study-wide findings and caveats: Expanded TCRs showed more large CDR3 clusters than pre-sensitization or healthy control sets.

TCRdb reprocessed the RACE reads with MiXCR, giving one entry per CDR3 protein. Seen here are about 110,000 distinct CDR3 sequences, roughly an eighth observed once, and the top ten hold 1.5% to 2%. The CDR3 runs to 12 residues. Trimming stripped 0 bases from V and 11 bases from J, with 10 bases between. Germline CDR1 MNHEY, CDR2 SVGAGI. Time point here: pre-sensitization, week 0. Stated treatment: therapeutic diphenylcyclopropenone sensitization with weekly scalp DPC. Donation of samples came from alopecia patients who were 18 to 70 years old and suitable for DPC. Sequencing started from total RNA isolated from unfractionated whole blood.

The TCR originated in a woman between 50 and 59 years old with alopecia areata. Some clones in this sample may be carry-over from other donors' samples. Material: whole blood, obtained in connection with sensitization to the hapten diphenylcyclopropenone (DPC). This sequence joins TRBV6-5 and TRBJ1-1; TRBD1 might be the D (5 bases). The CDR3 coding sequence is TGTGCCAGCAGTTACTCATCGGGGGTGGCTTTCTTT. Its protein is CASSYSSGVAFF.